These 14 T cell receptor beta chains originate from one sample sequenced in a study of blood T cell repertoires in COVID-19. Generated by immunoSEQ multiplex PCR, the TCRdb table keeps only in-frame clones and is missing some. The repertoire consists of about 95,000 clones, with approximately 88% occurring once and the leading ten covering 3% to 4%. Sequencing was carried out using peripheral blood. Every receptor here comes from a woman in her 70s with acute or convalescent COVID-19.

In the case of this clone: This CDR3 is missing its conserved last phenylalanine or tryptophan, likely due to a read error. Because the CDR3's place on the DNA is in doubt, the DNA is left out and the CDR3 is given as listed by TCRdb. Here the CDR3 reads CSASASGVWTV. The genes are TRBV20-1 and TRBJ2-3; the D call TRBD2 from the table was never checked on the DNA. The CDR3 is 11 residues long, counting both termini. CDR1 and CDR2 from the germline V gene are DFQATT and SNEGSKA (reference sequence).

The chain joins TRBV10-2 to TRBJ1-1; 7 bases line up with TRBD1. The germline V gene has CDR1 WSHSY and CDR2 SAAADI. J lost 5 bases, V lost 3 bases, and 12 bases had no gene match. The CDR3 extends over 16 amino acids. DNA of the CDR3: TGCGCCAGCAGTGAATTCTCTGGAGGGGGCGAAACTGAAGCTTTCTTT. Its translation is CASSEFSGGGETEAFF.

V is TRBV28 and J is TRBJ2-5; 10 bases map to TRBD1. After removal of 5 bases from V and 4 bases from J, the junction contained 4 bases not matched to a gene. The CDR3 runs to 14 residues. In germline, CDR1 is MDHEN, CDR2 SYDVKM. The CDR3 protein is CASSPDRGRETQYF. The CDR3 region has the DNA TGTGCCAGCAGTCCCGACAGGGGGCGAGAGACCCAGTACTTC.

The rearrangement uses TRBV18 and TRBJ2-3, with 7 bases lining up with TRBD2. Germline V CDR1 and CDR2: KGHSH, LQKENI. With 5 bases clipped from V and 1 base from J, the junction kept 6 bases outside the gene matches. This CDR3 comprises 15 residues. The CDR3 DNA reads TGTGCCAGCTCATCGCGAACTAGCGGCACAGATACGCAGTATTTT. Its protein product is CASSSRTSGTDTQYF.

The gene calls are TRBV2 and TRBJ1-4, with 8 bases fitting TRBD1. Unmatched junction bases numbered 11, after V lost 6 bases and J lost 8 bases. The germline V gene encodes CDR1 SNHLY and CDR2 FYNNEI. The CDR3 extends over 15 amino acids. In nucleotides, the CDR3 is TGTGCCAGCAGGGGACGACAGGGGCTTGTGGAAAAACTGTTTTTT. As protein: CASRGRQGLVEKLFF.

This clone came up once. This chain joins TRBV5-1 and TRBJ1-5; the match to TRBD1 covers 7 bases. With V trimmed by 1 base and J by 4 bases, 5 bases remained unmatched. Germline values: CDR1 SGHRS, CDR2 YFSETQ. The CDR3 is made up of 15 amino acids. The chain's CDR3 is CASSLTAGGNQPQHF. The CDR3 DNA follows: TGCGCCAGCAGCTTGACGGCAGGGGGTAATCAGCCCCAGCATTTT.

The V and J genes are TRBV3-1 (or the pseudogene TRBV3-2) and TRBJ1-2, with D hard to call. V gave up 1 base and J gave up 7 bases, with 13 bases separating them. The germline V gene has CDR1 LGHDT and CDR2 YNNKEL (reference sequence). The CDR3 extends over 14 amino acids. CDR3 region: CASSQGEGGGGYTF. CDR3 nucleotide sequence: TGTGCCAGCAGCCAAGGCGAGGGAGGCGGTGGCTACACCTTC.

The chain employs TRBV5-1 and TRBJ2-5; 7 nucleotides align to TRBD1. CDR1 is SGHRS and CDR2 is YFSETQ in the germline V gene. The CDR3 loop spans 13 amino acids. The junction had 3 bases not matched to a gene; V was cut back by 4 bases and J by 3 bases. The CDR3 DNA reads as TGCGCCAGCAGCCGGGACAGTAAAGAGACCCAGTACTTC. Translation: CASSRDSKETQYF.

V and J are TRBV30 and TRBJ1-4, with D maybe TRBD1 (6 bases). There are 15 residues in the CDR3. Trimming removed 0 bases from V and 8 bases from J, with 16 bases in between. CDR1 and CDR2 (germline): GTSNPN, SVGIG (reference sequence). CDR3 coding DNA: TGTGCCTGGAGTGTACAAGAGACAGGCCCCGAAAAACTGTTTTTT. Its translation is CAWSVQETGPEKLFF. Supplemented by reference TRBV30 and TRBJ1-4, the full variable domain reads SQTIHQWPATLVQPVGSPLSLECTVEGTSNPNLYWYRQAAGRGLQLLFYSVGIGQISSEVPQNLSASRPQDRQFILSSKKLLLSDSGFYLCAWSVQETGPEKLFFGSGTQLSVL.

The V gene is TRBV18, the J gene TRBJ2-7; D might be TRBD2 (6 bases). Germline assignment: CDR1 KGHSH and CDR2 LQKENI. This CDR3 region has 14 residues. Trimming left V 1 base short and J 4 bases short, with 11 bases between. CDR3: CASSPRGLKYEQYF. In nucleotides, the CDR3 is TGTGCCAGCTCACCACGAGGACTAAAATACGAGCAGTACTTC.

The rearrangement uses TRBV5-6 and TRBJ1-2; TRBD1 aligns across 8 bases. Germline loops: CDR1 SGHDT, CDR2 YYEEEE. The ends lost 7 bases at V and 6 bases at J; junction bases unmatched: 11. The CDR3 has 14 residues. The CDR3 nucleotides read TGTGCCAGCGAGTCGGACAGGGCGGAGGATGGCTACACCTTC. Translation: CASESDRAEDGYTF.

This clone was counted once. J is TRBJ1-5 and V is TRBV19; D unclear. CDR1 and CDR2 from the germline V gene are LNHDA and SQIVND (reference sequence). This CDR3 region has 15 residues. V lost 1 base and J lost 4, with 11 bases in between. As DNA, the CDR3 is TGTGCCAGTAGTATAGCTGGGTCGGGGAATCAGCCCCAGCATTTT. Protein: CASSIAGSGNQPQHF.

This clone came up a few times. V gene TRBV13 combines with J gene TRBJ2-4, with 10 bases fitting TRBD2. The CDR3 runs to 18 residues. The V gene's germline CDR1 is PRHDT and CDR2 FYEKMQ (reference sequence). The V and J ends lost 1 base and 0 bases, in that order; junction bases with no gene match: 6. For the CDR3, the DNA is TGTGCCAGCAGCTTAGCTAGCGGGGGACTTTTAGCCAAAAACATTCAGTACTTC. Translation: CASSLASGGLLAKNIQYF.

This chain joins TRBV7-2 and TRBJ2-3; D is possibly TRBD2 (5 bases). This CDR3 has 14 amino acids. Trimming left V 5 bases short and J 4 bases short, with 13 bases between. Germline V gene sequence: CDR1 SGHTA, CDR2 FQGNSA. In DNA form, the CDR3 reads TGTGCCAGCAGCCGTCTAGCATTGGCAGATACGCAGTATTTT. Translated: CASSRLALADTQYF.